Below, one T cell receptor beta chain is given with its context. Sequenced by immunoSEQ multiplex PCR; TCRdb stores in-frame clones only, minus some. The sample has around 20,000 clones, roughly 80% seen once. These data come from a study of control samples from healthy donors and cancer patients. The CDR3 has 13 amino acids. Germline V gene data show CDR1 as SEHNR and CDR2 as FQNEAQ (reference sequence). V shed 5 bases and J shed 3 bases, with 11 bases lying between them. The receptor's source is an elderly man with head and neck cancer. The V call is TRBV7-9, the J call TRBJ2-7; weak D call: TRBD1 (6 bases). Sequencing input: PBMCs. The chain's CDR3 is CASSLGQDYEQYF. The CDR3 nucleotides are TGTGCCAGCAGCCTGGGACAAGACTACGAGCAGTACTTC.